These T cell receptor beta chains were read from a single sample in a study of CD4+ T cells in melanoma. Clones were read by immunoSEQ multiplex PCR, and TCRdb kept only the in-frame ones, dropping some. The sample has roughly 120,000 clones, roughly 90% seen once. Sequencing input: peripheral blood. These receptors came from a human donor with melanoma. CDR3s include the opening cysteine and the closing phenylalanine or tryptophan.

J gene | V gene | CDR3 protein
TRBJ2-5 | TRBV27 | CASRGFSESLETQYF
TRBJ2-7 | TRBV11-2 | CASSLGGPSYEQYF
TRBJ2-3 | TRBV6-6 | CASTPPVGDTQYF
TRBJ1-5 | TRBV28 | CASSLSRLGVSNQPQHF
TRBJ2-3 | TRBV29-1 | CSVVRAGGVDTQYF
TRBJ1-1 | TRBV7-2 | CASSLGGGDTEAFF
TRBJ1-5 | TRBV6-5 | CASRTDEGQPQHF
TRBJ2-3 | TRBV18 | CASSLGGTDTQYF
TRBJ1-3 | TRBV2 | CASSGSGSIYF
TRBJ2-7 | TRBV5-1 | CASSFQGNYEQYF
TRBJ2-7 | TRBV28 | CASSLGGAQGDEQYF
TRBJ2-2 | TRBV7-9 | CASRLTGSGELFF
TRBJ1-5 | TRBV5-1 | CASSPRGGPNQPQHF
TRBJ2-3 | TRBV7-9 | CASSLLAGGIDTQYF
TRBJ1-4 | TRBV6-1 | CASSDAQANNEKLFF
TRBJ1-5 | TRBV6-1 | CASSESRTGNQPQHF
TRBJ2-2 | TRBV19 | CASSRPRVPGELFF
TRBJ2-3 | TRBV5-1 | CASSGAGTSAWDTQYF
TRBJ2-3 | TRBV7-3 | CASSFQGRNTQYF
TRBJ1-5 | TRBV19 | CALPRAQPQHF
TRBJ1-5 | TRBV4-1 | CASSRQVGNQPQHF
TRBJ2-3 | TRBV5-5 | CASSPQRQHRASTDTQYF
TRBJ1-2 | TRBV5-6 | CASSLGGRGYGYTF